The 5 T cell receptor beta chains below all came from one sample that was sequenced in a study of OX40 agonist ivuxolimab in advanced cancers. The protocol was immunoSEQ multiplex PCR, while the TCRdb copy is restricted to in-frame clones and leaves out a portion. Here the sample spans roughly 90,000 clones, approximately 91% being singletons. The material sequenced was CD4+ or CD8+ T cells sorted from blood, taken in a trial of the OX40 agonist ivuxolimab. The receptors were gathered from an adult with an advanced solid tumor such as melanoma, head and neck, liver or kidney cancer.

This clone showed up just a few times. The chain joins TRBV14 to TRBJ2-3; 8 nucleotides align to TRBD2. Germline-derived CDR1 and CDR2 are SGHDN and FVKESK. There are 16 residues in the CDR3. V lost 3 bases, J lost 4 bases, and 9 bases stayed unmatched. Here the CDR3 DNA reads TGTGCCAGCAGCCACCAAGCGGGAGTGGTTGCAGATACGCAGTATTTT. Protein: CASSHQAGVVADTQYF.

This clone was observed a handful of times. J is TRBJ1-1 and V is TRBV10-3, with 9 bases aligning to TRBD1. Trimming took 10 bases from V and 1 from J; bases not matched to a gene: 7. The CDR3 is made up of 14 amino acids. Germline CDR1 is ENHRY and CDR2 is SYGVKD. CDR3 loop: CATSGQGWNTEAFF. DNA of the CDR3: TGTGCCACCTCCGGACAGGGGTGGAACACTGAAGCTTTCTTT.

The chain combines TRBV10-3 with TRBJ1-1, with no clear D. Trimming stripped 0 bases from V and 1 base from J, with 12 bases between. The CDR3 contains 16 residues. Germline values: CDR1 ENHRY, CDR2 SYGVKD. The CDR3 here is CAISESPRERNTEAFF. Written as DNA, the CDR3 is TGTGCCATCAGTGAGTCCCCACGAGAGAGGAACACTGAAGCTTTCTTT.

This clone has a single count. V and J are TRBV4-1 and TRBJ2-5; 12 nucleotides align to TRBD2. With 4 bases clipped from V and 1 base from J, the junction kept 16 bases outside the gene matches. The CDR3 spans 20 residues. Germline V CDR1 and CDR2: MGHRA, YSYEKL. CDR3 sequence reads: CASSLLTSGGLGSTQETQYF. In DNA form, the CDR3 reads TGCGCCAGCAGCCTCCTGACTAGCGGGGGCTTAGGGTCCACCCAAGAGACCCAGTACTTC.

This clone was picked up one time. The chain employs TRBV19 and TRBJ2-3, with D uncertain. CDR3 size: 14 residues. The germline V gene has CDR1 LNHDA and CDR2 SQIVND (reference sequence). The germline V and J ends were trimmed by 5 bases and 3 bases, with 12 bases remaining between them. CDR3: CASSPGWGTDTQYF. The DNA of the CDR3 is TGTGCCAGTAGTCCCGGTTGGGGAACAGATACGCAGTATTTT.